These 28 T cell receptor beta chains came from one sample sequenced in a study of identical twins. TCRdb fed the 5' RACE reads into MiXCR, producing one record per CDR3 protein. The sample includes around 1.7 million distinct CDR3 sequences, 25% to 35% of them seen just once. Specimen: cord blood. These TCRs come from a newborn girl in good health.

This clonotype turned up a few times. The chain joins TRBV7-9 to TRBJ1-2, with D uncertain. The CDR3 runs to 15 residues. CDR1 and CDR2 from the germline V gene are SEHNR and FQNEAQ (reference sequence). The germline V and J ends were trimmed by 4 bases and 1 base, with 13 bases remaining between them. The CDR3 nucleotides are TGTGCCAGCAGCTCATCGATCCCCCTTAACTATGGCTACACCTTC. Encoded protein: CASSSSIPLNYGYTF.

This rearrangement joins TRBV19 to TRBJ2-6, with TRBD1 matching 10 bases. Per the germline V gene, CDR1 is LNHDA and CDR2 is SQIVND (reference sequence). The CDR3 has 18 amino acids. The J segment lost 0 bases and the V segment lost 6 bases, leaving 8 bases of the junction unmatched. The CDR3 is CASSPQTGGPSGANVLTF. In DNA, the CDR3 is TGTGCCAGTAGCCCACAGACAGGGGGCCCCTCTGGGGCCAACGTCCTGACTTTC.

This clonotype was seen just once. This chain joins TRBV20-1 and TRBJ1-1, with a tentative D call TRBD1 (5 bases). V was pared by 3 bases and J by 6 bases, with 14 bases between. The CDR3 sequence is 13 residues long. Germline V CDR1 and CDR2: DFQATT, SNEGSKA (reference sequence). CDR3 nucleotide sequence: TGCAGTGCTAGTCACCGGGGCTTAGCTGAAGCTTTCTTT. Translating it yields CSASHRGLAEAFF.

J is TRBJ2-3 and V is TRBV5-1; TRBD1 is a possible D gene (6 bases). CDR3 length: 16 residues. Germline values: CDR1 SGHRS, CDR2 YFSETQ. V lost 0 bases, J lost 2 bases, and 13 bases lay in between. The CDR3 sequence is CASSLVGAGSTDTQYF. DNA for the CDR3: TGCGCCAGCAGCTTGGTGGGGGCGGGCTCCACAGATACGCAGTATTTT. The whole variable domain, filled in from reference TRBV5-1 and TRBJ2-3, reads KAGVTQTPRYLIKTRGQQVTLSCSPISGHRSVSWYQQTPGQGLQFLFEYFSETQRNKGNFPGRFSGRQFSNSRSEMNVSTLELGDSALYLCASSLVGAGSTDTQYFGPGTRLTVL.

A few counts support this clonotype. The V and J genes are TRBV5-1 and TRBJ1-2; tentatively, D is TRBD1 (6 bases). Deletions cut 5 bases from V and 7 bases from J, with 18 bases between. Germline assignment: CDR1 SGHRS and CDR2 YFSETQ. This CDR3 has 14 amino acids. Here the CDR3 reads CASRQKVEGVGYTF. The CDR3 bases are TGCGCCAGCAGGCAGAAGGTGGAGGGGGTTGGCTACACCTTC.

The chain joins TRBV20-1 to TRBJ2-1; D not resolved. This CDR3 spans 15 amino acids. V was trimmed by 2 bases and J by 4 bases, leaving 15 bases between them. Germline V CDR1 and CDR2: DFQATT, SNEGSKA (reference sequence). CDR3 sequence reads: CSARKQELRYNEQFF. CDR3 DNA: TGCAGTGCTAGAAAACAAGAGTTAAGGTACAATGAGCAGTTCTTC.

J is TRBJ1-1 and V is TRBV6-2 or TRBV6-3; D gene ambiguous. V lost 10 bases, J lost 1 base, and 19 bases lay in between. Germline V gene sequence: CDR1 MNHEY, CDR2 SVGEGT. The CDR3 extends over 15 amino acids. The CDR3 sequence: CAILGFRGRNTEAFF. DNA for the CDR3: TGTGCCATATTAGGCTTCCGAGGCAGGAACACTGAAGCTTTCTTT.

The chain joins TRBV10-3 to TRBJ1-4; no definite D call. The V end lost 3 bases, the J end lost 7 bases, and 6 bases lay between the germline ends. The CDR3 spans 12 residues. Germline lookup yields CDR1 ENHRY and CDR2 SYGVKD. CDR3 bases: TGTGCCATCAGTGACACATCTGAAAAACTGTTTTTT. Amino acids: CAISDTSEKLFF.

This clonotype has more than one count but fewer than ten. The chain combines TRBV4-2 with TRBJ2-5; 8 nucleotides agree with TRBD1. V lost 2 bases to trimming and J lost 4 bases; unmatched junction nucleotides: 0. From germline, CDR1 is LGHNA and CDR2 YNFKEQ. The CDR3 is 13 residues long. The CDR3 loop is CASSQQGAETQYF. In nucleotides, the CDR3 is TGTGCCAGCAGCCAACAGGGGGCAGAGACCCAGTACTTC.

The chain recombines TRBV20-1 with TRBJ1-6, with D maybe TRBD1 (5 bases). V lost 4 bases and J lost 10, with 14 bases in between. The CDR3 sequence is 13 residues long. Germline assignment: CDR1 DFQATT and CDR2 SNEGSKA (reference sequence). The CDR3 nucleotides read TGCAGTGCTATCGCGGACATCCGATCACCCCTCCACTTT. This translates into CSAIADIRSPLHF.

The genes are TRBV11-2 and TRBJ2-3; 7 nucleotides align to TRBD2. The length of the CDR3 is 17 residues. Germline V lookup: CDR1 SGHAT, CDR2 FQNNGV. Trimming took 4 bases from V and 1 from J; bases not matched to a gene: 11. The chain's CDR3 is CASSYAPLARGTDTQYF. DNA for the CDR3: TGTGCCAGCAGCTACGCCCCACTAGCGAGGGGCACAGATACGCAGTATTTT.

This clonotype was recorded only once. The genes are TRBV20-1 and TRBJ2-1, with a tentative D call TRBD1 (5 bases). The germline V gene encodes CDR1 DFQATT and CDR2 SNEGSKA (reference sequence). This CDR3 has 13 residues. Trimming cost V 3 bases and J 10 bases, with 16 bases left between them. In DNA, the CDR3 is TGCAGTGCTAGTAAGCAGGGCGCCTACGAGCAGTTCTTC. Its translation is CSASKQGAYEQFF.

J is TRBJ2-3 and V is TRBV24-1; 9 bases are shared with TRBD1. Trimming at V came to 5 bases and at J to 13 bases, leaving 9 bases not matched to a gene. The germline CDR1 and CDR2 sequences are KGHDR and SFDVKD. The CDR3 runs to 13 residues. CDR3 region: CATSAGTGYKEYF. The CDR3 DNA is TGTGCCACCAGTGCCGGGACAGGGTACAAGGAGTATTTT.

This clonotype was seen a handful of times. This sequence joins TRBV28 and TRBJ1-2; tentatively, D is TRBD1 (5 bases). There are 14 residues in the CDR3. V was clipped by 1 base and J by 2 bases, with 8 bases between them. Germline CDR1 reads MDHEN; CDR2 reads SYDVKM. CDR3 nucleotide sequence: TGTGCCAGCAGTTTATTTAGGGGAAACTATGGCTACACCTTC. The encoded protein is CASSLFRGNYGYTF.

The chain recombines TRBV27 with TRBJ2-7, with D tentatively TRBD1 or TRBD2 (5 bases each). Trimming took off 6 bases at V and 3 bases at J, with 12 bases between the two ends. The CDR3 spans 13 residues. Per the germline V gene, CDR1 is MNHEY and CDR2 is SMNVEV (reference sequence). CDR3 coding DNA: TGTGCCAGCAGACTCCCGGGGCACTACGAGCAGTACTTC. It encodes CASRLPGHYEQYF.

This clonotype was seen many times. The gene calls are TRBV4-2 and TRBJ2-1; the D is unclear. With 1 base removed from V and 7 bases from J, the gap between germline ends came to 14 bases. This CDR3 is built from 15 residues. The germline V gene encodes CDR1 LGHNA and CDR2 YNFKEQ. The CDR3, as DNA: TGTGCCAGCAGCCAAGCGACGAGACTGGCTAATGAGCAGTTCTTC. Translation gives CASSQATRLANEQFF.

The chain has TRBV20-1 and TRBJ2-4; D not resolved. V dropped 3 bases and J dropped 0 bases, with 12 bases sitting between them. The germline V gene encodes CDR1 DFQATT and CDR2 SNEGSKA (reference sequence). CDR3 size: 15 residues. CDR3 amino acids: CSASMAILAKNIQYF. DNA for the CDR3: TGCAGTGCTAGTATGGCGATCCTAGCCAAAAACATTCAGTACTTC.

This chain joins TRBV3-1 and TRBJ2-7; 12 bases map to TRBD2. The DNA end is more similar to TRBJ2-5, so the J call may be wrong. This CDR3 comprises 19 residues. Per germline, CDR1 LGHDT and CDR2 YNNKEL (reference sequence). The CDR3 DNA reads TGTGCCAGCAGCCAAGGGCTACGGACTAGCGGGAACCAGAAAGAGACCCAGTACTTC. Translation gives CASSQGLRTSGNQKETQYF.

This clonotype was detected a few times. V is TRBV20-1 and J is TRBJ2-3; 14 bases fit TRBD2. The CDR3 length is 16 residues. Trimming cost V 4 bases and J 2 bases; bases outside gene matches: 5. Germline loops: CDR1 DFQATT, CDR2 SNEGSKA (reference sequence). The CDR3 coding sequence is TGCAGTGCTACGCGGACTAGCGGGGGGCTCACAGATACGCAGTATTTT. This translates into CSATRTSGGLTDTQYF.

As to this clonotype: This may come from a read error, since a much larger clone is one base off. The chain employs TRBV24-1 and TRBJ2-5; 10 nucleotides match TRBD2. V trimming: 6 bases; J trimming: 11 bases; junction bases outside the gene matches: 17. CDR3 length equals 16 residues. The germline gives CDR1 KGHDR, CDR2 SFDVKD. In nucleotides, the CDR3 is TGTGCCACCAGTCCGTGGACTAGCGGATGGAACAATGAGCAGTACTTC. Translated, it gives CATSPWTSGWNNEQYF.

This clonotype was picked up a small number of times. J is TRBJ1-1 and V is TRBV13, with 8 bases identical to TRBD1. Germline CDR1 reads PRHDT; CDR2 reads FYEKMQ (reference sequence). The CDR3 is made up of 15 amino acids. Germline trimming cut 5 bases from V and 5 bases from J; bases unmatched to any gene: 10. The CDR3 region is CASSPRDRRETEAFF. The CDR3 DNA sequence: TGTGCCAGCAGCCCACGGGACAGGAGGGAGACTGAAGCTTTCTTT.

This clonotype was counted only a few times. The V call is TRBV13, the J call TRBJ2-7; the match to TRBD1 covers 11 bases. Germline V gene lookup returns CDR1 PRHDT and CDR2 FYEKMQ (reference sequence). J lost 7 bases, V lost 2 bases, and 10 bases had no gene match. The CDR3 totals 16 residues. CDR3 sequence (DNA): TGTGCCAGCAGCTTAACAGGACAGGGGGCGAAGGAAGAGCAGTACTTC. Its translation is CASSLTGQGAKEEQYF.

This clonotype was recorded a few times. The rearrangement links TRBV29-1 to TRBJ1-1; 8 nucleotides match TRBD1. The CDR3 has 15 amino acids. Trimming at V came to 4 bases and at J to 0 bases, leaving 7 bases not matched to a gene. Per germline, CDR1 SQVTM and CDR2 ANQGSEA. The CDR3, as DNA: TGCAGCGTTGTACCCAGGACAGGGATGAACACTGAAGCTTTCTTT. Translation: CSVVPRTGMNTEAFF.

The chain employs TRBV7-9 and TRBJ2-5, with D possibly TRBD2 on 5 matching bases. The germline V gene has CDR1 SEHNR and CDR2 FQNEAQ (reference sequence). V gave up 0 bases and J gave up 4 bases, with 6 bases separating them. The length of the CDR3 is 13 residues. CDR3 region: CASSLAAAETQYF. CDR3 coding DNA: TGTGCCAGCAGCTTAGCAGCGGCAGAGACCCAGTACTTC.

The chain links TRBV12-3 or TRBV12-4 to TRBJ1-2, with D unresolved. The V gene lost 3 bases and the J gene lost 8 bases, with 10 bases spanning the gap. CDR3 length: 12 residues. CDR3 in amino acids: CASSFDVGGYTF. For the CDR3, the DNA is TGTGCCAGCAGTTTCGATGTAGGGGGCTACACCTTC.

The chain combines TRBV7-2 with TRBJ1-6; TRBD1 is a possible D gene (6 bases). Germline V gene lookup returns CDR1 SGHTA and CDR2 FQGNSA. The CDR3 spans 15 residues. Trimming took off 5 bases at V and 0 bases at J, with 8 bases between the two ends. The CDR3 loop reads CASSPGVSYNSPLHF. The CDR3 coding sequence is TGTGCCAGCAGCCCAGGGGTCTCCTATAATTCACCCCTCCACTTT.

The chain couples TRBV6-5 to TRBJ2-3; maybe TRBD1 (6 bases). The CDR3 loop spans 13 amino acids. Germline-derived CDR1 and CDR2 are MNHEY and SVGAGI. The chain's CDR3 is CATGTWGTDTQYF. The CDR3 DNA reads as TGTGCTACCGGGACATGGGGCACAGATACGCAGTATTTT.

V gene TRBV6-1 combines with J gene TRBJ1-4; 8 positions match TRBD1. The V segment lost 2 bases and the J segment 5 bases; nucleotides outside the gene matches: 16. The CDR3 sequence is 19 residues long. Germline values: CDR1 MNHNS, CDR2 SASEGT. DNA of the CDR3: TGTGCCAGCAGTGAAACACCGGACAGGGAAAGAGCCCGAAATGAAAAACTGTTTTTT. Its protein product is CASSETPDRERARNEKLFF.